The 27 T cell receptor beta chains reported below all come from one sample, sequenced in a study of cytotoxic CD8 clonotypes in ibrutinib-treated CLL. Generated by immunoSEQ multiplex PCR, the TCRdb table keeps only in-frame clones and is missing some. There are about 40,000 clones in the sample; 68% occur only once, and roughly 7% lies in the top ten. The sample was PBMCs, taken at disease progression, from a patient treated with ibrutinib. These receptor sequences come from a human donor with chronic lymphocytic leukemia.

The CDR3 DNA reads TGTGCCAGTAGTATTAACGGTCCCGAGACCCAGTACTTC. Amino acid sequence: CASSINGPETQYF. This chain uses TRBV19 with TRBJ2-5; D remains unclear. The germline CDR1 and CDR2 sequences are LNHDA and SQIVND (reference sequence). Trimming shortened V by 3 bases and J by 5 bases, and 10 bases separated the two germline ends. This CDR3 has 13 residues.

The chain is built from TRBV29-1 and TRBJ2-1; TRBD2 aligns across 7 bases. Germline CDR1 and CDR2: SQVTM and ANQGSEA. The CDR3 spans 15 residues. Trimming took 7 bases from V and 8 from J; bases not matched to a gene: 17. The CDR3 coding sequence is TGCAGCGCCGAGGGTCCACCAAGCGGGGCAGATGAGCAGTTCTTC. Amino acid sequence: CSAEGPPSGADEQFF.

The rearrangement joins TRBV7-3 to TRBJ2-1, with TRBD2 identical over 7 bases. V was clipped by 3 bases and J by 7 bases; unmatched bases: 12. The CDR3 is made up of 16 amino acids. Per the germline V gene, CDR1 is SGHTA and CDR2 is FQGTGA. The CDR3 nucleotides read TGTGCCAGCAGCTTCTCGCCTAGCGGACGTGGGAATGAGCAGTTCTTC. Translating gives CASSFSPSGRGNEQFF.

The chain carries TRBV28 and TRBJ2-7, with D perhaps given as TRBD1 or TRBD2 (5 bases each). Trimming cost V 3 bases and J 0 bases, with 18 bases left between them. From germline, CDR1 is MDHEN and CDR2 SYDVKM. The CDR3 consists of 17 residues. CDR3 in DNA: TGTGCCAGCAGTTTCCTTGTTAGGGACGTAACCTCCTACGAGCAGTACTTC. Translation gives CASSFLVRDVTSYEQYF.

This clone was counted a few times. V usage is TRBV27 and J usage is TRBJ2-7; D perhaps matches TRBD2 (6 bases). The CDR3 length is 17 residues. Germline V gene sequence: CDR1 MNHEY, CDR2 SMNVEV (reference sequence). The V end was cut by 6 bases, the J end by 4 bases, with 25 bases between. The CDR3 DNA sequence: TGTGCCAGCAGCCCCCCACTCGCGGGGAGAGGACTATACGAGCAGTACTTC. It is translated as CASSPPLAGRGLYEQYF.

This chain uses TRBV7-2 with TRBJ1-1; possible D gene TRBD1, 6 bases. This CDR3 is 15 amino acids long. Per the germline V gene, CDR1 is SGHTA and CDR2 is FQGNSA. V was trimmed by 1 base and J by 1 base, leaving 10 bases between them. The CDR3 spells CASSLGGARNTEAFF. The CDR3 DNA reads TGTGCCAGCAGCTTAGGGGGGGCTCGGAACACTGAAGCTTTCTTT.

This clone was recorded once. The genes are TRBV7-9 and TRBJ2-5; D is perhaps TRBD1 or TRBD2 (5 bases each). The CDR3 runs to 16 residues. Germline CDR1 and CDR2: SEHNR and FQNEAQ (reference sequence). V was shortened by 5 bases and J by 1 base, with 17 bases between the two germline ends. The CDR3, as DNA: TGTGCCAGCAGCCTCGGTGGGGGAATAAGCCAAGAGACCCAGTACTTC. Translation gives CASSLGGGISQETQYF.

V gene TRBV30 combines with J gene TRBJ2-1; D may be TRBD2 (6 bases). Germline assignment: CDR1 GTSNPN and CDR2 SVGIG (reference sequence). The CDR3 totals 13 residues. Trimming pared 4 bases from V and 8 bases from J, leaving 15 bases between. The CDR3 nucleotides are TGTGCCTGGACGGCAGGGTGGGAGGATGAGCAGTTCTTC. This gives the protein CAWTAGWEDEQFF.

The V and J genes are TRBV7-8 and TRBJ2-1; 10 bases fit TRBD2. Looked up from germline, CDR1 is SGHVS and CDR2 is FQNEAQ. The CDR3 totals 16 residues. V was clipped by 5 bases and J by 7 bases; unmatched bases: 11. DNA for the CDR3: TGTGCCAGCAGCACCCTAGCGGGAGAGAGTGGGAATGAGCAGTTCTTC. Its translation: CASSTLAGESGNEQFF.

This clone showed up many times. This chain links TRBV18 with TRBJ1-6; D call uncertain. This CDR3 comprises 13 residues. Germline values: CDR1 KGHSH, CDR2 LQKENI. V lost 0 bases to trimming and J lost 10 bases, with 7 bases between them. This chain's CDR3 is CASSPPQQSPLHF. CDR3 DNA: TGTGCCAGCTCACCACCGCAGCAATCACCCCTCCACTTT. Combining the CDR3 with reference TRBV18 and TRBJ1-6 gives the whole variable domain NAGVMQNPRHLVRRRGQEARLRCSPMKGHSHVYWYRQLPEEGLKFMVYLQKENIIDESGMPKERFSAEFPKEGPSILRIQQVVRGDSAAYFCASSPPQQSPLHFGNGTRLTVT.

The chain combines TRBV6-1 with TRBJ1-1; TRBD1 matches 9 bases. The CDR3 contains 15 residues. Germline V gives CDR1 MNHNS, CDR2 SASEGT. Trimming removed 4 bases from V and 7 bases from J; junction bases left unmatched: 10. CDR3 sequence: CASSALQGAGREAFF. The CDR3 nucleotides read TGTGCCAGCAGTGCCTTACAGGGGGCAGGTCGTGAAGCTTTCTTT.

The rearrangement uses TRBV4-1 and TRBJ1-4; 7 bases fit TRBD1. CDR1 is MGHRA, CDR2 YSYEKL, per germline. V trimming: 3 bases; J trimming: 3 bases; junction bases outside the gene matches: 7. The CDR3 contains 16 residues. The CDR3 sequence: CASSHRDRGSNEKLFF. The CDR3 DNA follows: TGCGCCAGCAGCCACCGGGACAGAGGTTCTAATGAAAAACTGTTTTTT.

The gene calls are TRBV13 and TRBJ2-2; tentatively, D is TRBD2 (5 bases). The CDR3 loop spans 16 amino acids. The V end lost 0 bases, the J end lost 3 bases, and 11 bases lay between the germline ends. Germline V gene lookup returns CDR1 PRHDT and CDR2 FYEKMQ (reference sequence). CDR3 amino acids: CASSLGTMSDTGELFF. CDR3 coding DNA: TGTGCCAGCAGCTTAGGGACTATGTCAGACACCGGGGAGCTGTTTTTT.

V and J are TRBV4-2 and TRBJ2-1; tentatively, D is TRBD1 or TRBD2 (6 bases each). The CDR3 is made up of 16 amino acids. Deletions cut 0 bases from V and 4 bases from J, with 13 bases between. The germline V gene encodes CDR1 LGHNA and CDR2 YNFKEQ. In nucleotides, the CDR3 is TGTGCCAGCAGCCAAGATCGAGGGGGGATTTACAATGAGCAGTTCTTC. This sequence encodes CASSQDRGGIYNEQFF.

J is TRBJ1-1 and V is TRBV19; no reliable D call. Trimming shortened V by 5 bases and J by 3 bases, and 10 bases separated the two germline ends. Germline V gene sequence: CDR1 LNHDA, CDR2 SQIVND (reference sequence). The CDR3 totals 13 residues. CDR3: CASSGRHYTEAFF. The CDR3 coding sequence is TGTGCCAGTAGTGGGCGACATTACACTGAAGCTTTCTTT.

V is TRBV11-1 and J is TRBJ2-7, with TRBD2 identical over 13 bases. The CDR3 sequence is 18 residues long. Germline V lookup: CDR1 SGHAT, CDR2 FQDESV (reference sequence). With V trimmed by 0 bases and J by 2 bases, 7 bases remained unmatched. The chain's CDR3 is CASSLAVSGLAGAYEQYF. The CDR3 region has the DNA TGTGCCAGCAGCTTAGCCGTCTCCGGACTAGCGGGAGCCTACGAGCAGTACTTC.

This clone was counted once. This chain's CDR3 is CASSLRTGMNTEAFF. CDR3 coding DNA: TGTGCCAGCAGCTTACGTACGGGAATGAACACTGAAGCTTTCTTT. The chain couples TRBV7-2 to TRBJ1-1; D gene uncertain. The CDR3 spans 15 residues. Germline V gene data show CDR1 as SGHTA and CDR2 as FQGNSA. V lost 2 bases to trimming and J lost 0 bases, with 10 bases between them.

J is TRBJ2-6 and V is TRBV5-1; D might be TRBD1 (5 bases). Germline CDR1 is SGHRS and CDR2 is YFSETQ. V lost 5 bases and J 0 bases, leaving 9 bases between the germline ends. CDR3 length: 15 amino acids. In DNA form, the CDR3 reads TGCGCCAGCAGTCAAACAGGCTCTGGGGCCAACGTCCTGACTTTC. It translates to CASSQTGSGANVLTF.

The chain joins TRBV5-4 to TRBJ2-5; TRBD1 might be the D (5 bases). The CDR3 runs to 14 residues. Deletions cut 0 bases from V and 5 bases from J, with 11 bases between. CDR1 and CDR2 from the germline V gene are SGHNT and YYREEE (reference sequence). The CDR3 nucleotides read TGTGCCAGCAGCTTGGAGCAGGGCAAGGAGACCCAGTACTTC. It translates to CASSLEQGKETQYF.

The chain joins TRBV18 to TRBJ2-4; maybe TRBD2 (6 bases). Germline V gene sequence: CDR1 KGHSH, CDR2 LQKENI. The CDR3 contains 14 residues. Trimming took 3 bases from V and 8 from J, leaving 14 bases between them. CDR3 in amino acids: CASSPGSWAHIQYF. In nucleotides, the CDR3 is TGTGCCAGCTCACCCGGGAGCTGGGCGCACATTCAGTACTTC.

The rearrangement links TRBV7-3 to TRBJ2-3; D remains ambiguous. Trimming shortened V by 4 bases and J by 4 bases, and 9 bases separated the two germline ends. CDR1 SGHTA and CDR2 FQGTGA come from the germline V gene. This CDR3 comprises 13 residues. The CDR3 reads CASSSLGADTQYF. The CDR3 DNA follows: TGTGCCAGCAGCTCGTTAGGAGCAGATACGCAGTATTTT.

The J gene is TRBJ1-4, the V gene TRBV14; possible D gene TRBD1, 5 bases. V was trimmed by 0 bases and J by 11 bases, leaving 10 bases between them. This CDR3 is 13 amino acids long. Germline CDR1 reads SGHDN; CDR2 reads FVKESK. CDR3: CASSQDGKGKLFF. CDR3 coding DNA: TGTGCCAGCAGCCAAGATGGGAAGGGGAAACTGTTTTTT.

The rearrangement joins TRBV21-1 to TRBJ2-7; the table calls TRBD1, which could not be checked here. TRBV21-1 is a pseudogene locus. The CDR3 runs 16 residues. This chain's CDR3 is CASSPGPGQGTYEQYF. In DNA, the CDR3 is TGTGCCAGCAGCCCAGGACCGGGACAGGGGACCTACGAGCAGTACTTC.

This sequence joins TRBV5-1 and TRBJ2-2, with TRBD1 matching over 9 bases. Losses at the gene ends were 4 bases for V and 4 bases for J; bases not matched to a gene: 8. The CDR3 totals 16 residues. Germline CDR1 reads SGHRS; CDR2 reads YFSETQ. Here the CDR3 reads CASSTRTGVSTGELFF. CDR3 bases: TGCGCCAGCAGCACTCGGACAGGGGTGAGCACCGGGGAGCTGTTTTTT.

This sequence joins TRBV7-8 and TRBJ1-1; 9 bases align to TRBD1. CDR3 length: 15 residues. Germline trimming cut 5 bases from V and 0 bases from J; bases unmatched to any gene: 4. In germline, CDR1 is SGHVS, CDR2 FQNEAQ. The CDR3 bases are TGTGCCAGCAGCCACAGGGGGCCTATGAACACTGAAGCTTTCTTT. It encodes CASSHRGPMNTEAFF. Looking up the rest from reference TRBV7-8 and TRBJ1-1 gives the full variable domain: GAGVSQSPRYKVAKRGQDVALRCDPISGHVSLFWYQQALGQGPEFLTYFQNEAQLDKSGLPSDRFFAERPEGSVSTLKIQRTQQEDSAVYLCASSHRGPMNTEAFFGQGTRLTVV.

This chain links TRBV25-1 with TRBJ2-5; D not certain. V lost 1 base, J lost 9 bases, and 15 bases lay in between. The germline V gene encodes CDR1 MGHDK and CDR2 SYGVNS. The length of the CDR3 is 14 residues. The CDR3, as DNA: TGTGCCAGCAGTGAATCCGGCCCGAGTGGGGCCCAGTACTTC. The encoded protein is CASSESGPSGAQYF.

V is TRBV11-3 and J is TRBJ2-3; maybe TRBD1 (5 bases). V was cut by 0 bases and J by 4 bases, with 14 bases left in between. CDR1 is SGHNT and CDR2 is YENEEA in the germline V gene. The CDR3 loop spans 16 amino acids. The CDR3 DNA reads TGTGCCAGCAGCTTAGAAGGCTTGACAGTAGCAGATACGCAGTATTTT. Translated, it gives CASSLEGLTVADTQYF.